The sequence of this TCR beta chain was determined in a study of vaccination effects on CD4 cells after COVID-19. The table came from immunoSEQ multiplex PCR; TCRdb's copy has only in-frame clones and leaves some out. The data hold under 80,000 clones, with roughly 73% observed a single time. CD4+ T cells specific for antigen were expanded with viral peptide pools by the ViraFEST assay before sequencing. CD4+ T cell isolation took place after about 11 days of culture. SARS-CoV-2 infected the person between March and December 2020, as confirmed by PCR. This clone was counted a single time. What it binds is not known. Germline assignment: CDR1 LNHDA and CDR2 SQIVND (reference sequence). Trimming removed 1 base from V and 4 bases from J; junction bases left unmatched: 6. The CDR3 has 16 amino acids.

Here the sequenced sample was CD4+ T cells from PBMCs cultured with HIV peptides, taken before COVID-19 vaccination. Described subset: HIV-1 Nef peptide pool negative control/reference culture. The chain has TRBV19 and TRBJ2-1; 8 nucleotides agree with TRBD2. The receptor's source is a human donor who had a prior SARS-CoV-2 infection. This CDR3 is CASSIGLAGFYNEQFF. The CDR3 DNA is TGTGCCAGTAGTATAGGTCTAGCGGGCTTTTACAATGAGCAGTTCTTC.